This T cell receptor beta chain was observed in a study of monozygotic twins with inflammatory bowel disease. Overall study findings and caveats: Compared with healthy co-twins, IBD patients showed reduced TCRbeta repertoire diversity by inverse Simpson. Researchers report that IBD patients shared fewer clonotypes with others than healthy twins, especially amid disease activity.

Whole blood without T cell sorting served as the source of isolated total RNA. In the case of this clonotype: The antigen remains unidentified.

It was roughly 3.5 ug of total RNA that each TCR library used. Using the 5' RACE reads, TCRdb records one entry per CDR3 protein without DNA. The repertoire table contains about 330,000 distinct CDR3 sequences. Sample: blood. The sequence was collected from a human donor with ulcerative colitis or Crohn's disease, or a healthy co-twin of an affected twin (not recorded which).

This CDR3 reads CSAAGQGRYGYTF. The genes are TRBV20-1 and TRBJ1-2; with no DNA, the TCRdb D assignment of TRBD1 cannot be verified. The CDR3 consists of 13 residues. Germline CDR1 and CDR2: DFQATT and SNEGSKA (reference sequence).